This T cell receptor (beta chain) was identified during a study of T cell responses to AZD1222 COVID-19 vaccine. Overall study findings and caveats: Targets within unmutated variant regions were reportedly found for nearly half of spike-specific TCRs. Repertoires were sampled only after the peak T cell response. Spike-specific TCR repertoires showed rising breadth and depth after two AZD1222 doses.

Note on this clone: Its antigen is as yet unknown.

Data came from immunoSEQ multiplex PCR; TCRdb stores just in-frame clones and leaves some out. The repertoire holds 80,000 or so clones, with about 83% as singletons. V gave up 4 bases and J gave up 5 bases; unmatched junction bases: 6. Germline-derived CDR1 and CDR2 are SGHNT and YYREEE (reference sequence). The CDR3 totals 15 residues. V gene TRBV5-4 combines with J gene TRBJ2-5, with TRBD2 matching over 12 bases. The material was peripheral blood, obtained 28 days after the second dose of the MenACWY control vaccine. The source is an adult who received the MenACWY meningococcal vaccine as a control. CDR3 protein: CASSPTSGRRETQYF. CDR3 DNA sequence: TGTGCCAGCAGCCCCACTAGCGGGAGGCGTGAGACCCAGTACTTC.